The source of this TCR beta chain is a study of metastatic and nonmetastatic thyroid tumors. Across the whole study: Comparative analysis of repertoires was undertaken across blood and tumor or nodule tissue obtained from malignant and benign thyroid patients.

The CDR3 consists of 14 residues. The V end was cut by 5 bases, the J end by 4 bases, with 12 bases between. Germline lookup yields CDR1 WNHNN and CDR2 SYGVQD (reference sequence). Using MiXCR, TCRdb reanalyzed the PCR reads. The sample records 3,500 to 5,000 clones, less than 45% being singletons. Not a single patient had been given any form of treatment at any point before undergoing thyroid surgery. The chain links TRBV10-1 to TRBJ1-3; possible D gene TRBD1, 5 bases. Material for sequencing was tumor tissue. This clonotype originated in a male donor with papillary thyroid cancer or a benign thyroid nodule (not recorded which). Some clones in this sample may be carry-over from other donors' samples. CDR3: CASSSGTEGNTIYF. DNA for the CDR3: TGCGCCAGCAGTTCCGGGACCGAAGGAAACACCATATATTTT.